This T cell receptor beta chain is from a study of T cell responses to AZD1222 COVID-19 vaccine. Overall study context: Combined were second doses at about 4 or about 12 weeks.

Remarks on this clone: Its antigen is unidentified.

Trimming stripped 2 bases from V and 5 bases from J, with 6 bases between. The CDR3 covers 12 residues. Germline V gives CDR1 MDHEN, CDR2 SYDVKM. Study-wide results and caveats: Spike-wide vaccine-associated CD4 TCRs dominated at 160-218 and 743-854. Among the donors, most were white British and more were female, and clonal diversity was possibly underestimated. Baseline antibody screening turned up just a handful of seropositive AZD1222 recipients.

Profiling relied on immunoSEQ multiplex PCR, and the TCRdb table lists in-frame clones only, not all of them. The sample gives roughly 80,000 clones, around 90% of which show up once; 4.2% is in the top ten. The V call is TRBV28, the J call TRBJ2-5; D is unresolved. The input for sequencing was peripheral blood, taken on day 0 of AZD1222 vaccination. The clonotype comes from an adult in good health. The CDR3 sequence: CASSLSGETQYF. CDR3 coding DNA: TGTGCCAGCAGTTTAAGTGGGGAGACCCAGTACTTC.